These 10 T cell receptor beta chains came from one sample sequenced in a study of T-cell memory formation after mild COVID-19. TCRdb re-called the 5' RACE reads through MiXCR, storing one row per CDR3 protein. This table has approximately 110,000 distinct CDR3 sequences, 22% appearing once. The sequenced sample consisted of PBMCs or a T cell subset sorted from them (not recorded which). The source is a man aged 18 to 30 who had mild COVID-19 (a few samples of this study predate the infection). Cell type and time point are not known.

This clonotype was found a few times. This chain joins TRBV29-1 and TRBJ2-7, with a tentative D call TRBD2 (6 bases). V lost 1 base and J 2 bases, leaving 18 bases between the germline ends. The germline CDR1 and CDR2 sequences are SQVTM and ANQGSEA. The CDR3 covers 16 residues. The CDR3 sequence: CSVEARRGPQAYEQYF. Written as DNA, the CDR3 is TGCAGCGTTGAAGCCCGGAGGGGACCCCAAGCCTACGAGCAGTACTTC.

The table lists this clonotype with many counts. The gene calls are TRBV7-7 and TRBJ2-5; 7 bases fit TRBD1. The germline gives CDR1 SSHAT, CDR2 FNYEAQ (reference sequence). This CDR3 spans 13 amino acids. Trimming took 3 bases from V and 4 from J; bases not matched to a gene: 2. The CDR3 here is CASSLNRGETQYF. DNA for the CDR3: TGTGCCAGCAGCTTGAACAGGGGAGAGACCCAGTACTTC.

V usage is TRBV5-1 and J usage is TRBJ2-1; the D is unclear. Germline-derived CDR1 and CDR2 are SGHRS and YFSETQ. V lost 1 base, J lost 6 bases, and 5 bases lay in between. The CDR3 consists of 12 residues. Here the CDR3 reads CASSLTINEQFF. Written as DNA, the CDR3 is TGCGCCAGCAGCTTGACAATCAATGAGCAGTTCTTC.

The genes are TRBV12-3 or TRBV12-4 and TRBJ2-7, with 7 nucleotides matching TRBD1. This CDR3 has 13 amino acids. With 4 bases clipped from V and 3 bases from J, the junction kept 3 bases outside the gene matches. The CDR3 here is CASSSTGYYEQYV. For the CDR3, the DNA is TGTGCCAGCAGTTCGACAGGGTACTACGAGCAGTACGTC.

The table lists this clonotype with a few counts. The chain couples TRBV4-1 to TRBJ2-5; 8 nucleotides agree with TRBD2. V was clipped by 4 bases and J by 3 bases; unmatched bases: 1. The CDR3 length is 13 residues. Germline CDR1 is MGHRA and CDR2 is YSYEKL. The CDR3 spells CASSPTSEETQYF. The CDR3 bases are TGCGCCAGCAGCCCGACTAGCGAAGAGACCCAGTACTTC.

The chain recombines TRBV27 with TRBJ2-3, with D possibly being TRBD1 or TRBD2 (5 bases each). The CDR3 is made up of 12 amino acids. The germline CDR1 and CDR2 sequences are MNHEY and SMNVEV (reference sequence). The V end lost 10 bases, the J end lost 8 bases, and 16 bases lay between the germline ends. CDR3 nucleotides: TGTGCCACTGAGGGGTACGGAGGTACGCAGTATTTT. It is translated as CATEGYGGTQYF.

The chain combines TRBV6-2 or TRBV6-3 with TRBJ2-1; 11 bases are a match to TRBD2. In germline, CDR1 is MNHEY, CDR2 SVGEGT. This CDR3 is built from 13 residues. Trimming removed 6 bases from V and 12 bases from J; junction bases left unmatched: 7. CDR3: CASSLGLAGVQFF. The CDR3 coding sequence is TGTGCCAGCAGCCTAGGACTAGCGGGTGTGCAGTTCTTC.

The J gene is TRBJ1-1, the V gene TRBV6-6, with D hard to call. CDR1 and CDR2 (germline): MNHNY, SVGAGI (reference sequence). The CDR3 spans 13 residues. V was cut by 8 bases and J by 0 bases, with 10 bases left in between. The CDR3 sequence: CASCSPLNTEAFF. The CDR3 bases are TGTGCCAGCTGCTCTCCGTTGAACACTGAAGCTTTCTTT.

This clonotype has ten or more counts. The chain carries TRBV7-2 and TRBJ2-3; 12 bases map to TRBD2. The CDR3 covers 19 residues. The V gene's germline CDR1 is SGHTA and CDR2 FQGNSA. V lost 5 bases to trimming and J lost 2 bases; unmatched junction nucleotides: 14. CDR3 residues: CASSEEPPTSGGNTDTQYF. DNA of the CDR3: TGTGCCAGCAGCGAAGAGCCCCCCACTAGCGGGGGGAACACAGATACGCAGTATTTT.

CDR3 nucleotide sequence: TGTGCCAGCAGCCAAGTAACAGGGAGAGCGGGGGAGCTGTTTTTT. This encodes CASSQVTGRAGELFF. This chain connects TRBV14 to TRBJ2-2; tentatively, D is TRBD1 (6 bases). V gave up 1 base and J gave up 8 bases, with 14 bases separating them. The CDR3 spans 15 residues. CDR1 is SGHDN and CDR2 is FVKESK in the germline V gene. The whole variable domain, remainder taken from reference TRBV14 and TRBJ2-2, is EAGVTQFPSHSVIEKGQTVTLRCDPISGHDNLYWYRRVMGKEIKFLLHFVKESKQDESGMPNNRFLAERTGGTYSTLKVQPAELEDSGVYFCASSQVTGRAGELFFGEGSRLTVL.